This T cell receptor beta chain comes out of a study of blood T cell repertoires in COVID-19. Data came from immunoSEQ multiplex PCR; TCRdb stores just in-frame clones and leaves some out. The sample lists about 240,000 clones, roughly 88% occurring once. The CDR3 loop spans 15 amino acids. Trimming took 2 bases from V and 5 from J; bases not matched to a gene: 4. The V gene's germline CDR1 is KGHSH and CDR2 LQKENI. V gene TRBV18 combines with J gene TRBJ2-3, with TRBD2 identical over 10 bases. Sequencing was carried out using peripheral blood. The TCR was taken from a man of 80 years or more with acute or convalescent COVID-19. CDR3 region: CASSPTSGGGDTQYF. Written as DNA, the CDR3 is TGTGCCAGCTCACCAACGAGCGGGGGGGGAGATACGCAGTATTTT. Full variable domain (outside the CDR3, taken from reference TRBV18 and TRBJ2-3): NAGVMQNPRHLVRRRGQEARLRCSPMKGHSHVYWYRQLPEEGLKFMVYLQKENIIDESGMPKERFSAEFPKEGPSILRIQQVVRGDSAAYFCASSPTSGGGDTQYFGPGTRLTVL.